The 31 T cell receptor beta chains listed next were all sequenced from one sample in a study of blood T cell repertoires in COVID-19. Method: immunoSEQ multiplex PCR; TCRdb's copy keeps in-frame clones and lacks some. Here the sample spans about 24,000 clones, about 88% being singletons. Sequenced input: peripheral blood. These receptors all stem from a human donor with acute or convalescent COVID-19. The donor label of this sample is uncertain.

The chain uses TRBV10-2 and TRBJ2-7; the match to TRBD2 covers 12 bases. Germline values: CDR1 WSHSY, CDR2 SAAADI. The CDR3 is made up of 17 amino acids. J gave up 3 bases and V 2 bases, and 8 bases lay outside the gene matches. The CDR3 protein is CASSEGLAGSLIYEQYF. Here the CDR3 DNA reads TGCGCCAGCAGTGAGGGACTAGCGGGGAGCTTAATCTACGAGCAGTACTTC.

A single count supports this clone. The V gene is TRBV5-1, the J gene TRBJ2-5; 12 bases line up with TRBD2. The CDR3 has 22 residues. Germline V CDR1 and CDR2: SGHRS, YFSETQ. The V segment lost 0 bases and the J segment 5 bases; nucleotides outside the gene matches: 23. In DNA, the CDR3 is TGCGCCAGCAGCTTGGCACCCATTAGGTGGCTAGCGGGAGGGGGGCCGAATGAGACCCAGTACTTC. Translating it yields CASSLAPIRWLAGGGPNETQYF.

This chain links TRBV5-1 with TRBJ1-1; no clear D gene. This CDR3 is built from 14 residues. Germline V gene sequence: CDR1 SGHRS, CDR2 YFSETQ. Trimming took 2 bases from V and 4 from J, leaving 12 bases between them. DNA for the CDR3: TGCGCCAGCAGCTTCAATTCGGCAGGCACTGAAGCTTTCTTT. Encoded protein: CASSFNSAGTEAFF.

J is TRBJ2-4 and V is TRBV6-6, with 8 bases aligning to TRBD1. J gave up 0 bases and V 5 bases, and 9 bases lay outside the gene matches. CDR1 is MNHNY and CDR2 is SVGAGI in the germline V gene (reference sequence). This CDR3 comprises 17 residues. The CDR3 nucleotides are TGTGCCAGCAGTCTTTACGGGACAGGAATAGCCAAAAACATTCAGTACTTC. This sequence encodes CASSLYGTGIAKNIQYF.

The chain carries TRBV19 and TRBJ1-3; no clear D gene. Trimming left V 6 bases short and J 1 base short, with 13 bases between. This CDR3 comprises 15 residues. Germline V gene data show CDR1 as LNHDA and CDR2 as SQIVND (reference sequence). As DNA, the CDR3 is TGTGCCAGTAGCCAATCGGGAAGGTCTGGAAACACCATATATTTT. Translated: CASSQSGRSGNTIYF. Full variable domain (missing parts from reference TRBV19 and TRBJ1-3): DGGITQSPKYLFRKEGQNVTLSCEQNLNHDAMYWYRQDPGQGLRLIYYSQIVNDFQKGDIAEGYSVSREKKESFPLTVTSAQKNPTAFYLCASSQSGRSGNTIYFGEGSWLTVV.

This clone was seen a single time. Its ends do not fully match the called genes, so a read error is possible. The rearrangement links TRBV5-4 to TRBJ2-7, with TRBD1 as a possible D gene (5 bases). In germline, CDR1 is SGHNT, CDR2 YYREEE (reference sequence). The CDR3 runs to 12 residues. CDR3 nucleotide sequence: TGTGCCAGCAGCTTGGCCCAGGGTACCCTTTCCTTC. Translated: CASSLAQGTLSF.

The chain combines TRBV7-9 with TRBJ1-5; 7 positions match TRBD1. The CDR3 sequence is 13 residues long. Per the germline V gene, CDR1 is SEHNR and CDR2 is FQNEAQ (reference sequence). V shed 11 bases, J shed 4 bases, and the junction held 8 bases outside the gene matches. The CDR3 loop is CACNRGENQPQHF. CDR3 bases: TGTGCCTGCAACAGGGGCGAGAATCAGCCCCAGCATTTT.

The CDR3 is CASSPGGGLYNEQFF. The CDR3 bases are TGTGCCAGTAGTCCCGGGGGGGGCCTCTACAATGAGCAGTTCTTC. The V and J genes are TRBV19 and TRBJ2-1; 8 nucleotides line up with TRBD2. The length of the CDR3 is 15 residues. With 5 bases clipped from V and 3 bases from J, the junction kept 6 bases outside the gene matches. The germline V gene encodes CDR1 LNHDA and CDR2 SQIVND (reference sequence).

The chain recombines TRBV7-3 with TRBJ2-5; D unclear. Trimming left V 5 bases short and J 0 bases short, with 7 bases between. The CDR3 consists of 13 residues. Per germline, CDR1 SGHTA and CDR2 FQGTGA. DNA for the CDR3: TGTGCCAGCAGCCCTAGGTACCAAGAGACCCAGTACTTC. Translating it yields CASSPRYQETQYF.

The chain links TRBV10-3 to TRBJ1-4; D is possibly TRBD1 (5 bases). Germline lookup yields CDR1 ENHRY and CDR2 SYGVKD. V was pared by 3 bases and J by 4 bases, with 9 bases between. The CDR3 consists of 14 residues. The CDR3 is CAISERGLNEKLFF. As DNA, the CDR3 is TGTGCCATCAGTGAAAGGGGACTTAATGAAAAACTGTTTTTT.

The chain links TRBV27 to TRBJ2-1; D remains unclear. The CDR3 has 15 amino acids. Trimming left V 3 bases short and J 5 bases short, with 14 bases between. Germline CDR1 MNHEY, CDR2 SMNVEV (reference sequence). CDR3 region: CASSFSWQADNEQFF. As DNA, the CDR3 is TGTGCCAGCAGTTTCAGTTGGCAGGCAGACAATGAGCAGTTCTTC.

The chain combines TRBV5-8 with TRBJ2-5, with 10 nucleotides matching TRBD1. Germline V lookup: CDR1 SGHTS, CDR2 YDEGEE. The trim removed 4 bases at V and 1 base at J, leaving 4 bases unmatched. The CDR3 spans 15 residues. This CDR3 reads CASSPGTGAQETQYF. Here the CDR3 DNA reads TGTGCCAGCAGCCCCGGGACAGGGGCCCAAGAGACCCAGTACTTC.

The chain is built from TRBV27 and TRBJ1-2; 12 bases align to TRBD1. The CDR3 extends over 17 amino acids. Germline values: CDR1 MNHEY, CDR2 SMNVEV (reference sequence). Trimming cost V 6 bases and J 8 bases; bases outside gene matches: 16. CDR3 coding DNA: TGTGCCAGCAGACCCACCGCCGGGACAGGGGGCTCAGGGGGCTACACCTTC. Translating it yields CASRPTAGTGGSGGYTF.

This chain connects TRBV21-1 to TRBJ2-7; the table names TRBD1, a call not compared with the DNA. TRBV21-1 is listed as a pseudogene. The CDR3 contains 16 residues. The CDR3: CASSKDRDMSSYEQYF. DNA for the CDR3: TGTGCCAGCAGCAAAGACCGGGACATGAGCTCCTACGAGCAGTACTTC.

The rearrangement uses TRBV9 and TRBJ2-2, with D hard to call. CDR1 and CDR2 (germline): SGDLS, YYNGEE. The CDR3 runs 12 residues. The V and J ends lost 4 bases and 7 bases respectively, with 8 bases between them. The CDR3 region has the DNA TGTGCCAGCAGCACCCAGTACGGGGAGCTGTTTTTT. It codes for CASSTQYGELFF.

The chain joins TRBV5-4 to TRBJ2-7; D perhaps matches TRBD1 (6 bases). V was pared by 4 bases and J by 1 base, with 15 bases between. The germline V gene encodes CDR1 SGHNT and CDR2 YYREEE (reference sequence). The CDR3 runs to 15 residues. For the CDR3, the DNA is TGTGCCAGCAGCCGAATCATACAGGGATCCTACGAGCAGTACTTC. It yields the protein CASSRIIQGSYEQYF.

This rearrangement joins TRBV6-2 or TRBV6-3 to TRBJ2-7, with 8 bases identical to TRBD1. The CDR3 is 15 amino acids. CDR1 and CDR2 from the germline V gene are MNHEY and SVGEGT. The V segment lost 5 bases and the J segment 5 bases; nucleotides outside the gene matches: 11. CDR3 sequence reads: CASSRDRLTLDEQYF. CDR3 nucleotides: TGTGCCAGCAGTCGGGACAGGCTAACCCTGGACGAGCAGTACTTC.

The chain combines TRBV18 with TRBJ1-1; D possibly corresponds to TRBD1 (5 bases). V lost 1 base and J lost 4, with 10 bases in between. Germline CDR1 reads KGHSH; CDR2 reads LQKENI. CDR3 length: 14 amino acids. CDR3 in DNA: TGTGCCAGCTCACCACAGGTGGGGCTCACTGAAGCTTTCTTT. Amino acids: CASSPQVGLTEAFF.

The V and J genes are TRBV3-1 (or the pseudogene TRBV3-2) and TRBJ2-1; unclear D gene. The CDR3 is 13 amino acids. CDR1 LGHDT and CDR2 YNNKEL come from the germline V gene (reference sequence). The V end was cut by 1 base, the J end by 9 bases, with 10 bases between. The CDR3 protein is CASSQGSPSEQFF. CDR3 DNA: TGTGCCAGCAGCCAAGGCTCGCCGAGTGAGCAGTTCTTC.

The V and J genes are TRBV7-2 and TRBJ1-3; TRBD1 matches 10 bases. The CDR3 extends over 18 amino acids. V lost 1 base to trimming and J lost 3 bases; unmatched junction nucleotides: 9. Germline lookup yields CDR1 SGHTA and CDR2 FQGNSA. The CDR3 DNA sequence: TGTGCCAGCAGCTTAGTAGTACAGGGACAGGGGAGTGGAAACACCATATATTTT. Residues: CASSLVVQGQGSGNTIYF.

This clone was found a few times. The chain carries TRBV9 and TRBJ2-3, with D possibly being TRBD1 (5 bases). The CDR3 extends over 15 amino acids. V lost 0 bases and J 4 bases, leaving 12 bases between the germline ends. Germline V gene sequence: CDR1 SGDLS, CDR2 YYNGEE. The CDR3 loop is CASSVVGAGSDTQYF. CDR3 bases: TGTGCCAGCAGCGTAGTTGGGGCAGGATCAGATACGCAGTATTTT. The full variable domain, completed using reference TRBV9 and TRBJ2-3, is DSGVTQTPKHLITATGQRVTLRCSPRSGDLSVYWYQQSLDQGLQFLIQYYNGEERAKGNILERFSAQQFPDLHSELNLSSLELGDSALYFCASSVVGAGSDTQYFGPGTRLTVL.

The chain links TRBV7-8 to TRBJ1-1; D possibly corresponds to TRBD1 (5 bases). Trimming cost V 3 bases and J 3 bases, with 8 bases left between them. The germline V gene has CDR1 SGHVS and CDR2 FQNEAQ. The CDR3 extends over 13 amino acids. In DNA form, the CDR3 reads TGTGCCAGCAGCTTGGGGCCCTACACTGAAGCTTTCTTT. This translates into CASSLGPYTEAFF.

The CDR3 reads CASSSPDSFSPLHF. The CDR3 bases are TGTGCCAGCAGCTCTCCCGACAGTTTTTCACCCCTCCACTTT. The V and J genes are TRBV7-9 and TRBJ1-6; possible D gene TRBD1, 5 bases. The CDR3 consists of 14 residues. V was cut by 4 bases and J by 9 bases, with 13 bases left in between. CDR1 and CDR2 from the germline V gene are SEHNR and FQNEAQ (reference sequence).

The gene calls are TRBV19 and TRBJ2-7; 11 bases fit TRBD2. CDR3 length: 15 residues. With V trimmed by 6 bases and J by 3 bases, 7 bases remained unmatched. Germline CDR1 and CDR2: LNHDA and SQIVND (reference sequence). CDR3 sequence (DNA): TGTGCCAGTAGCGACGGACTAGCGGGCCTCTACGAGCAGTACTTC. Protein product: CASSDGLAGLYEQYF.

The chain has TRBV5-1 and TRBJ1-4, with 7 nucleotides matching TRBD1. With 3 bases clipped from V and 5 bases from J, the junction kept 4 bases outside the gene matches. The germline V gene has CDR1 SGHRS and CDR2 YFSETQ. This CDR3 contains 14 residues. The CDR3 coding sequence is TGCGCCAGCAGCTCCGGGACAGCGAATGAAAAACTGTTTTTT. Translating gives CASSSGTANEKLFF. The variable domain in full, completed from reference TRBV5-1 and TRBJ1-4, reads KAGVTQTPRYLIKTRGQQVTLSCSPISGHRSVSWYQQTPGQGLQFLFEYFSETQRNKGNFPGRFSGRQFSNSRSEMNVSTLELGDSALYLCASSSGTANEKLFFGSGTQLSVL.

The V and J genes are TRBV4-2 and TRBJ2-4; 8 nucleotides match TRBD1. Germline V gives CDR1 LGHNA, CDR2 YNFKEQ. The CDR3 runs 17 residues. With V trimmed by 0 bases and J by 0 bases, 4 bases remained unmatched. The CDR3, as DNA: TGTGCCAGCAGCCAAGACAGGGGGCCTTTAGCCAAAAACATTCAGTACTTC. Translating gives CASSQDRGPLAKNIQYF.

The chain employs TRBV19 and TRBJ1-5; D unclear. Trimming removed 5 bases from V and 5 bases from J, with 10 bases in between. The CDR3 sequence is 13 residues long. The germline V gene has CDR1 LNHDA and CDR2 SQIVND (reference sequence). This CDR3 reads CASSFPGDQPQHF. CDR3 nucleotide sequence: TGTGCCAGTAGTTTTCCTGGAGATCAGCCCCAGCATTTT.

This chain links TRBV29-1 with TRBJ1-1; D is unresolved. The germline CDR1 and CDR2 sequences are SQVTM and ANQGSEA. The CDR3 is 16 amino acids. V lost 2 bases and J lost 0, with 16 bases in between. DNA for the CDR3: TGCAGCGTTGAAACAGACCTCAGGTACATGAACACTGAAGCTTTCTTT. Translating gives CSVETDLRYMNTEAFF. The full variable domain, its missing parts supplied by reference TRBV29-1 and TRBJ1-1, is SAVISQKPSRDICQRGTSLTIQCQVDSQVTMMFWYRQQPGQSLTLIATANQGSEATYESGFVIDKFPISRPNLTFSTLTVSNMSPEDSSIYLCSVETDLRYMNTEAFFGQGTRLTVV.

CDR3 bases: TGCGCCAGCACCGAACTAGCGGGAGTTTCAGATACGCAGTATTTT. It is translated as CASTELAGVSDTQYF. The chain joins TRBV5-1 to TRBJ2-3; TRBD2 agrees at 11 bases. Germline V CDR1 and CDR2: SGHRS, YFSETQ. This CDR3 is built from 15 residues. Trimming removed 6 bases from V and 4 bases from J; junction bases left unmatched: 7.

The V and J genes are TRBV6-2 or TRBV6-3 and TRBJ1-5; D gene unclear. Looked up from germline, CDR1 is MNHEY and CDR2 is SVGEGT. This CDR3 has 14 amino acids. V was pared by 4 bases and J by 4 bases, with 11 bases between. The CDR3 sequence: CASSSSAVNQPQHF. CDR3 nucleotide sequence: TGTGCCAGCAGTTCGTCGGCGGTGAATCAGCCCCAGCATTTT.

The chain couples TRBV27 to TRBJ1-2; 9 bases map to TRBD1. Germline V CDR1 and CDR2: MNHEY, SMNVEV (reference sequence). V lost 5 bases to trimming and J lost 2 bases; unmatched junction nucleotides: 6. The CDR3 length is 15 residues. The CDR3 DNA reads TGTGCCAGCAGTCTCGGGACAGGGACAAACTATGGCTACACCTTC. It is translated as CASSLGTGTNYGYTF.